This T cell receptor (beta chain) was captured in a study of cytomegalovirus exposure and HLA in healthy donors. Across the study: When fewer than 400 donors were genotyped, just over 80% of them were found to fall in the Caucasian-associated ancestry cluster.

Study outcomes and limitations: Follow-up analysis found HLA locus-dependent TCR association rates, highest for DRB1 and lowest for HLA-C. An Asian-associated ancestry cluster reportedly showed fewer N-insertions than the roughly 600-donor mean in a later analysis.

A multiplex PCR was run with 60 Vbeta primers and 13 Jbeta primers. The data were produced by immunoSEQ multiplex PCR, yet TCRdb's version contains in-frame clones alone and is incomplete. Of around 280,000 clones in the sample, over 85% were seen once. The CDR3 loop spans 16 amino acids. The germline CDR1 and CDR2 sequences are MNHEY and SVGAGI. V dropped 2 bases and J dropped 4; count of bases not matched to a gene: 7. Turning to this clone: The target antigen is unknown.

This chain joins TRBV6-5 and TRBJ1-5, with 8 bases that match TRBD1. The receptor was isolated from a woman aged 18-29 years in good health and CMV-seronegative. What was sequenced was PBMCs. CDR3 sequence reads: CASSYPGQGRNQPQHF. Here the CDR3 DNA reads TGTGCCAGCAGTTACCCTGGACAGGGAAGGAATCAGCCCCAGCATTTT.